This TCR beta chain emerged from a study of multiple sclerosis patients with progressive multifocal leukoencephalopathy. J lost 6 bases, V lost 9 bases, and 9 bases had no gene match. Germline lookup yields CDR1 MGHRA and CDR2 YSYEKL. The CDR3 has 15 amino acids. Time point indicated: about 13 months of natalizumab therapy. TCRdb's copy holds only in-frame clones and misses some; the assay was immunoSEQ multiplex PCR. The table has under 30,000 clones, 90% seen once. This clone has just one count. Its antigen remains unidentified. Other DNA sequences within the sample encode an identical CDR3. Regarding the study as a whole: Preferential TRBV-TRBJ pairings or common gene usage were not detected at PML.

The chain joins TRBV4-1 to TRBJ1-4; 11 bases line up with TRBD1. The source is a human donor with multiple sclerosis. The source material was PBMCs, sampled from a patient treated with natalizumab. The CDR3 region has the DNA TGCGCCAGTTCCTCTTTGGGACAGGGGGATGAAAAACTGTTTTTT. It translates to CASSSLGQGDEKLFF.